This T cell receptor (beta chain) was profiled in a study of cytomegalovirus exposure and HLA in healthy donors. Study in general: In an early release, HLA-typed donors contributed 77 million or so unique TCR sequences.

Regarding this clone: Its specificity is unknown.

The study's findings and limits: According to an earlier analysis, most TCR beta V segments yielded productive rearrangements about 90% or about 30% of the time. Most TCR sequences were uncommon, yet certain public TCRs appeared in many donors.

The CDR3 runs 12 residues. Germline CDR1 reads ENHRY; CDR2 reads SYGVKD. The V end lost 6 bases, the J end lost 8 bases, and 13 bases lay between the germline ends. Both 60 Vbeta primers and 13 Jbeta primers went into the PCR. Original processing methods: Approximately 72 million unique TCR beta chains, around 11 million of them shared, were counted by a later analysis. Some clones are missing from TCRdb's copy, which holds only in-frame ones; the method was immunoSEQ multiplex PCR. The V and J calls and clone size come from that table; D and trimming were worked out from the DNA. Altogether approximately 150,000 clones are present, approximately 76% being singletons, with the ten largest covering 1.2% to 1.5%.

This clonotype was obtained from a man aged 55 to 69 in good health and CMV-seronegative. Sequencing input: PBMCs. The chain has TRBV10-3 and TRBJ1-2; D remains ambiguous. CDR3 sequence reads: CAIREVRLGYTF. DNA for the CDR3: TGTGCCATCAGAGAGGTGCGTCTGGGCTACACCTTC.